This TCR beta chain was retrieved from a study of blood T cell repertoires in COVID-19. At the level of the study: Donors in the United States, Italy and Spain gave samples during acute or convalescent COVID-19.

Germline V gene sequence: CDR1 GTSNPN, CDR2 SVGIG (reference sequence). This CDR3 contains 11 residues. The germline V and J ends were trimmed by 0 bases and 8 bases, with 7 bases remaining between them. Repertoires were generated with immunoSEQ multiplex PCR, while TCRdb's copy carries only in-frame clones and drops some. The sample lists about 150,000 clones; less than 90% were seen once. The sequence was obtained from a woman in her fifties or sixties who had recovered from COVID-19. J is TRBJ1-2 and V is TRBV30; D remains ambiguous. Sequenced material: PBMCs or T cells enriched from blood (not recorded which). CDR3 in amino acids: CAWSVAGGYTF. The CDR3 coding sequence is TGTGCCTGGAGTGTGGCGGGGGGCTACACCTTC.